This T cell receptor (beta chain) originates from a study of esophageal squamous cell carcinoma under preoperative chemotherapy. In the case of this clonotype: As yet, its antigen is unknown.

Time point here: before preoperative PTX-NDP chemotherapy. Notes on the study in general: Peripheral T cells migrating into the tumor appeared to partly supply post-treatment tumor-infiltrating lymphocytes.

MiXCR, applied by TCRdb to the PCR reads, yields one record per CDR3 protein. The sample contains roughly 30,000 distinct CDR3 sequences, under 60% of which appear only once. The CDR3 loop spans 17 amino acids. J lost 0 bases, V lost 5 bases, and 9 bases had no gene match. Sampling was done from a patient given preoperative chemotherapy. The origin of this receptor is a human donor with esophageal squamous cell carcinoma. The donor label of this sample is uncertain. This chain connects TRBV12-3 or TRBV12-4 to TRBJ1-4; TRBD1 matches at 7 bases. CDR3 nucleotides: TGTGCCAGCAGTGCCTCGGGACAGATGACAACTAATGAAAAACTGTTTTTT. Amino acids: CASSASGQMTTNEKLFF.